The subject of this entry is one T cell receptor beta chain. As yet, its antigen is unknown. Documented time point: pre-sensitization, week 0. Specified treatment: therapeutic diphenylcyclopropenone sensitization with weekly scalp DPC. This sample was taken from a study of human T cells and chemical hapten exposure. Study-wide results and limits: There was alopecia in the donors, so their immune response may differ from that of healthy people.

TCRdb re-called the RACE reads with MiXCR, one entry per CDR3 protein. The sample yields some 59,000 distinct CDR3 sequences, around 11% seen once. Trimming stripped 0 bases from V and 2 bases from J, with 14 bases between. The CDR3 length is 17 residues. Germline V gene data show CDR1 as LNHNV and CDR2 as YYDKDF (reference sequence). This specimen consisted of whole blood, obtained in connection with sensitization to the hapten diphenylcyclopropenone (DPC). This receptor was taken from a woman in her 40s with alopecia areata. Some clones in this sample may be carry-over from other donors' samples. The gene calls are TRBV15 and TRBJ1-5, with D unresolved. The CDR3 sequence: CATSRDKGPGGNQPQHF. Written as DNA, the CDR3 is TGTGCCACCAGCAGAGATAAGGGCCCGGGAGGCAATCAGCCCCAGCATTTT.